These 18 T cell receptor beta chains were sequenced from one sample in a study of shared clonotypes between healthy human individuals (dated by TCRdb to the early 2020s). Library method: the immunoSEQ multiplex PCR assay. The table comes from immuneACCESS by way of TCRdb, which keeps in-frame sequences with V and J called. Part of the clones is missing from these tables; in studies checked, under half for an unresolved V gene and the rest for unknown reasons. This sample holds about 980,000 clones; 70% to 85% were observed only once. Approximately 1.5% of the sample belongs to the ten largest clones. Sample: memory CD4+ T cells sorted from blood. The cell subset or site tag for this specimen amounts to: CD45RA-negative fraction. Receptor source: a man between 18 and 29 years old in good health.

CDR3 bases: TGCAGCGCCTCTGAGAAGGGGGCCACAGATACGCAGTATTTT. This codes for CSASEKGATDTQYF. The chain recombines TRBV29-1 with TRBJ2-3, with 7 nucleotides matching TRBD1. This CDR3 comprises 14 residues. The germline gives CDR1 SQVTM, CDR2 ANQGSEA. The ends lost 7 bases at V and 2 bases at J; junction bases unmatched: 9.

This chain links TRBV5-1 with TRBJ1-1, with D possibly being TRBD1 (5 bases). The V and J ends lost 0 bases and 1 base respectively, with 10 bases between them. The CDR3 has 15 residues. CDR1 and CDR2 from the germline V gene are SGHRS and YFSETQ. CDR3 sequence reads: CASSLEGTGNTEAFF. The CDR3 DNA sequence: TGCGCCAGCAGCTTGGAAGGAACAGGGAACACTGAAGCTTTCTTT.

This clone has only one observation. The V call is TRBV7-9, the J call TRBJ1-2, with unresolved D. Trimming took 5 bases from V and 0 from J, leaving 10 bases between them. Germline CDR1 reads SEHNR; CDR2 reads FQNEAQ (reference sequence). CDR3 length: 14 residues. The CDR3: CASSPNRANYGYTF. For the CDR3, the DNA is TGTGCCAGCAGCCCGAACAGAGCTAACTATGGCTACACCTTC. Full variable domain (missing parts from reference TRBV7-9 and TRBJ1-2): DTGVSQNPRHKITKRGQNVTFRCDPISEHNRLYWYRQTLGQGPEFLTYFQNEAQLEKSRLLSDRFSAERPKGSFSTLEIQRTEQGDSAMYLCASSPNRANYGYTFGSGTRLTVV.

This chain connects TRBV4-1 to TRBJ1-2; D is unresolved. CDR1 is MGHRA and CDR2 is YSYEKL in the germline V gene. The CDR3 totals 15 residues. The germline V and J ends were trimmed by 2 bases and 5 bases, with 15 bases remaining between them. The CDR3: CASSQQAGERYGYTF. In nucleotides, the CDR3 is TGCGCCAGCAGCCAACAGGCAGGCGAGAGGTATGGCTACACCTTC.

The chain combines TRBV30 with TRBJ1-1; D is unresolved. The CDR3 is 13 residues long. Germline CDR1 is GTSNPN and CDR2 is SVGIG (reference sequence). The V and J ends lost 4 bases and 11 bases respectively, with 20 bases between them. This CDR3 reads CAWTPGSIDRAFF. Here the CDR3 DNA reads TGTGCCTGGACCCCCGGGTCAATCGACCGGGCTTTCTTT.

V gene TRBV5-6 combines with J gene TRBJ1-5; D is perhaps TRBD1 (5 bases). The CDR3 extends over 13 amino acids. The V end was cut by 4 bases, the J end by 4 bases, with 9 bases between. The germline gives CDR1 SGHDT, CDR2 YYEEEE. CDR3 nucleotides: TGTGCCAGCAGCCTCAGACAGAATCAGCCCCAGCATTTT. Encoded protein: CASSLRQNQPQHF.

This rearrangement joins TRBV23-1 to TRBJ2-3, with 9 bases fitting TRBD2. TRBV23-1 is an ORF, with its function uncertain. The CDR3 consists of 15 residues. The junction had 8 bases not matched to a gene; V was cut back by 7 bases and J by 3 bases. The CDR3 sequence is CASNYPGLATDTQYF. CDR3 sequence (DNA): TGCGCCAGCAATTACCCGGGACTAGCAACAGATACGCAGTATTTT.

This chain uses TRBV5-6 with TRBJ1-1; the D gene is possibly TRBD1 (5 bases). Germline CDR1 and CDR2: SGHDT and YYEEEE. The CDR3 has 15 amino acids. Trimming removed 0 bases at V and 4 bases at J, with 13 bases between. CDR3 DNA sequence: TGTGCCAGCAGCTTGGACGGGGGAATCGGCACTGAAGCTTTCTTT. Its translation is CASSLDGGIGTEAFF.

The sample holds many counts of this clone. J is TRBJ2-2 and V is TRBV2; 11 bases align to TRBD2. Germline loops: CDR1 SNHLY, CDR2 FYNNEI. This CDR3 has 15 residues. V lost 6 bases, J lost 6 bases, and 6 bases stayed unmatched. The CDR3 DNA sequence: TGTGCCAGCAGGTTAACTAGCGGGAGCCCCGGGGAGCTGTTTTTT. Amino acid sequence: CASRLTSGSPGELFF.

The rearrangement joins TRBV27 to TRBJ1-6, with D tentatively TRBD1 (5 bases). Per germline, CDR1 MNHEY and CDR2 SMNVEV (reference sequence). The CDR3 has 16 residues. Trimming shortened V by 5 bases and J by 7 bases, and 18 bases separated the two germline ends. DNA for the CDR3: TGTGCCAGCAGTCCGCTGACCCCACGGGGGAATTCACCCCTCCACTTT. It translates to CASSPLTPRGNSPLHF.

The chain links TRBV5-4 to TRBJ2-7; possibly TRBD2 for D (5 bases). The V end lost 4 bases, the J end lost 2 bases, and 13 bases lay between the germline ends. The germline V gene encodes CDR1 SGHNT and CDR2 YYREEE (reference sequence). The CDR3 contains 14 residues. The CDR3 protein is CASSVGLSTYEQYF. The CDR3 DNA sequence: TGTGCCAGCAGCGTAGGACTTTCAACCTACGAGCAGTACTTC.

J is TRBJ2-1 and V is TRBV5-1; 8 bases are a match to TRBD2. Unmatched junction bases numbered 5, after V lost 4 bases and J lost 2 bases. The CDR3 has 15 amino acids. Germline V lookup: CDR1 SGHRS, CDR2 YFSETQ. For the CDR3, the DNA is TGCGCCAGCAGCAACAGCGGGAGCACCTACAATGAGCAGTTCTTC. Residues: CASSNSGSTYNEQFF.

Remarks on this clone: The sample contains more than one DNA sequence encoding this CDR3. This chain's CDR3 is CASSSGRNTEAFF. CDR3 coding DNA: TGTGCCAGCTCTTCCGGACGGAACACTGAAGCTTTCTTT. The chain has TRBV18 and TRBJ1-1, with D hard to call. This CDR3 is built from 13 residues. The V end lost 6 bases, the J end lost 1 base, and 9 bases lay between the germline ends. From germline, CDR1 is KGHSH and CDR2 LQKENI.

The V and J genes are TRBV29-1 and TRBJ2-6; the D gene is possibly TRBD1 (5 bases). Germline assignment: CDR1 SQVTM and CDR2 ANQGSEA. Trimming left V 2 bases short and J 1 base short, with 15 bases between. The CDR3 extends over 17 amino acids. CDR3 residues: CSVERFPGSSGANVLTF. The CDR3, as DNA: TGCAGCGTTGAAAGGTTTCCAGGGTCTTCTGGGGCCAACGTCCTGACTTTC.

Comment on this clone: This CDR3 is also generated by other DNA sequences in the sample. The chain is built from TRBV11-3 and TRBJ2-1; D unclear. This CDR3 contains 12 residues. Between the trimmed V and J ends, which lost 0 bases and 7 bases, there was a span of 4 bases. CDR1 SGHNT and CDR2 YENEEA come from the germline V gene. The CDR3 bases are TGTGCCAGCAGCTTAGATGGAAATGAGCAGTTCTTC. Its protein is CASSLDGNEQFF.

This clone was recorded once. Other DNA sequences in this sample translate to the same CDR3. The genes are TRBV5-1 and TRBJ2-5; 9 nucleotides agree with TRBD1. The CDR3 runs to 15 residues. Germline V gene sequence: CDR1 SGHRS, CDR2 YFSETQ. The V gene end was trimmed by 0 bases and the J gene end by 5 bases; junction bases not matched to a gene: 5. The CDR3 reads CASSLAGQGRETQYF. DNA of the CDR3: TGCGCCAGCAGCTTGGCGGGACAGGGAAGGGAGACCCAGTACTTC.

The chain combines TRBV11-2 with TRBJ1-1; D is uncertain. The germline gives CDR1 SGHAT, CDR2 FQNNGV. This CDR3 contains 16 residues. V lost 3 bases, J lost 5 bases, and 19 bases lay in between. The CDR3 DNA is TGTGCCAGCAGCTTTAGGAACCTGACGGTGAGGACTGAAGCTTTCTTT. Its translation: CASSFRNLTVRTEAFF.

The gene calls are TRBV5-1 and TRBJ1-2; no definite D call. V gave up 4 bases and J gave up 4 bases, with 14 bases separating them. Germline loops: CDR1 SGHRS, CDR2 YFSETQ. This CDR3 comprises 14 residues. The CDR3 sequence is CASSVDGGLYGYTF. The CDR3 region has the DNA TGCGCCAGCAGCGTAGACGGTGGTCTCTATGGCTACACCTTC.